Here is one T cell receptor beta chain with its context. Its specific antigen is unknown. Qualities for individual bases were not recorded, and no much larger clone is one base off. CDR1 and CDR2 are read off the germline V gene (reference sequence) as LNHNV and YYDKDF. CDR3 length: 14 amino acids, cysteine to phenylalanine. CDR3 DNA is the only sequence kept; it has 42 bases, read in frame from the first base. The germline V and J ends show losses of 5 bases and 8 bases respectively, and no gene match explains 6 bases of the junction. The data are from a study of T cell repertoires in cytomegalovirus infection (dated by TCRdb to about 2019). Turning to the overall study: Alongside well-studied HLA-B-restricted epitopes, the peptide stimulations were aimed at recently identified HLA-C-restricted CMV epitopes, whose presentation resists viral immunomodulation. The HLA type of each donor mattered for the analysis, because public TCR beta signatures pointed to carriage of CMV infection along with the matching HLA type. Beyond this particular receptor, the publication reports: In both this cohort and an independent roughly 400-donor cohort, the cumulative frequency of public TCR beta family members distinguished carriers of CMV infection plus the relevant HLA type. The ex vivo response was dominated by HLA-C-restricted CMV-specific TCR beta clonotypes, which also provided the single most frequent clonotype in two of eight donors.

The treatment or condition label corresponds to: in vitro stimulation with specific CMV peptide epitopes to enrich CMV-specific T cells. TCRdb records Illumina HiSeq 1500 as the sequencer. The public reads were run again by TCRdb, first through fastp at Q25 and then through MiXCR, and only productive beta chains were kept. Rows merge per CDR3 protein into single entries with the most common DNA and genes. This sample lists about 180,000 distinct CDR3 sequences; roughly 22% were detected once. The ten most abundant clones make up around a quarter of the sample. The material was CD8+ T cells from cultured PBMCs, obtained from culture after CMV antigen stimulation. The sequence is built from TRBV15 and TRBJ1-4, with TRBD1 matching 9 junction bases. The origin of this receptor is a human donor in good health (CMV status not recorded). Some clones in this sample may be carry-over from other donors' samples. The CDR3 is CATSLGTGFEKLFF. The nucleotides are TGTGCCACCAGCCTCGGGACAGGGTTCGAAAAACTGTTTTTT. The full variable domain, completed from the reference TRBV15 and TRBJ1-4 proteins outside the CDR3, reads DAMVIQNPRYQVTQFGKPVTLSCSQTLNHNVMYWYQQKSSQAPKLLFHYYDKDFNNEADTPDNFQSRRPNTSFCFLDIRSPGLGDTAMYLCATSLGTGFEKLFFGSGTQLSVL.